The T cell receptor beta chain under discussion was sequenced for a study of control samples from healthy donors and cancer patients (dated by TCRdb to 2020 to 2021). V and J lose 3 bases and 1 base, and a span of 10 bases separates them. CDR1 is given as DFQATT and CDR2 as SNEGSKA, both from the germline V gene (reference sequence). Measured from the cysteine to the phenylalanine, the CDR3 is 13 residues long. Only the CDR3 DNA stays, 39 bases, in frame from base 1. Libraries were constructed by the immunoSEQ multiplex PCR assay. The clones in this table, taken by TCRdb from immuneACCESS, are in-frame only. Not every clone is retained; where verified, under half of the shortfall comes from an unresolved V gene, and the cause of the rest is unknown. Recorded for this sample are about 150,000 clones; approximately 94% of them occurred a single time. Around 9.3% of the sample rests with the top ten.

Regarding this clone: What this receptor recognizes is not known. No base quality information exists; no much larger clone differs at one position.

The rearranged chain carries TRBV20-1 and TRBJ2-7, with the identity of the D gene unclear. Sequenced input: blood. This receptor was identified in a woman in her 40s in good health. The nucleotides are TGCAGTGCTAGTGTACCGCAATCCTACGAGCAGTACTTC. It codes for CSASVPQSYEQYF.